The entry below gives a single T cell receptor beta chain sequence along with its context. The data belong to a study of blood T cell repertoires in COVID-19. Across the study: From the United States, Italy and Spain came samples of acute and convalescent COVID-19. In each case, the material was cDNA or gDNA derived from T cells, B-cell-depleted T cells, or PBMCs.

Germline CDR1 and CDR2: SGHTS and YDEGEE. CDR3 length equals 14 residues. Trimming left V 0 bases short and J 10 bases short, with 11 bases between. Per the authors' pipeline: It was from reference gene primer amplification that nucleated cell counts were estimated. Here immunoSEQ multiplex PCR was the method, and the copy in TCRdb shows in-frame clones only, minus some. The V and J calls and the clone size are those of that table, but D and trimming were determined from the DNA. The table includes around 60,000 clones, around 90% detected once. The sequencing sample was made of peripheral blood. The sequence was obtained from a man in his fifties with active COVID-19. The V gene is TRBV5-8, the J gene TRBJ1-6; D unresolved. CDR3 region: CASSLENAGSPLHF. The DNA for the CDR3 is TGTGCCAGCAGCTTGGAGAATGCAGGATCACCCCTCCACTTT.